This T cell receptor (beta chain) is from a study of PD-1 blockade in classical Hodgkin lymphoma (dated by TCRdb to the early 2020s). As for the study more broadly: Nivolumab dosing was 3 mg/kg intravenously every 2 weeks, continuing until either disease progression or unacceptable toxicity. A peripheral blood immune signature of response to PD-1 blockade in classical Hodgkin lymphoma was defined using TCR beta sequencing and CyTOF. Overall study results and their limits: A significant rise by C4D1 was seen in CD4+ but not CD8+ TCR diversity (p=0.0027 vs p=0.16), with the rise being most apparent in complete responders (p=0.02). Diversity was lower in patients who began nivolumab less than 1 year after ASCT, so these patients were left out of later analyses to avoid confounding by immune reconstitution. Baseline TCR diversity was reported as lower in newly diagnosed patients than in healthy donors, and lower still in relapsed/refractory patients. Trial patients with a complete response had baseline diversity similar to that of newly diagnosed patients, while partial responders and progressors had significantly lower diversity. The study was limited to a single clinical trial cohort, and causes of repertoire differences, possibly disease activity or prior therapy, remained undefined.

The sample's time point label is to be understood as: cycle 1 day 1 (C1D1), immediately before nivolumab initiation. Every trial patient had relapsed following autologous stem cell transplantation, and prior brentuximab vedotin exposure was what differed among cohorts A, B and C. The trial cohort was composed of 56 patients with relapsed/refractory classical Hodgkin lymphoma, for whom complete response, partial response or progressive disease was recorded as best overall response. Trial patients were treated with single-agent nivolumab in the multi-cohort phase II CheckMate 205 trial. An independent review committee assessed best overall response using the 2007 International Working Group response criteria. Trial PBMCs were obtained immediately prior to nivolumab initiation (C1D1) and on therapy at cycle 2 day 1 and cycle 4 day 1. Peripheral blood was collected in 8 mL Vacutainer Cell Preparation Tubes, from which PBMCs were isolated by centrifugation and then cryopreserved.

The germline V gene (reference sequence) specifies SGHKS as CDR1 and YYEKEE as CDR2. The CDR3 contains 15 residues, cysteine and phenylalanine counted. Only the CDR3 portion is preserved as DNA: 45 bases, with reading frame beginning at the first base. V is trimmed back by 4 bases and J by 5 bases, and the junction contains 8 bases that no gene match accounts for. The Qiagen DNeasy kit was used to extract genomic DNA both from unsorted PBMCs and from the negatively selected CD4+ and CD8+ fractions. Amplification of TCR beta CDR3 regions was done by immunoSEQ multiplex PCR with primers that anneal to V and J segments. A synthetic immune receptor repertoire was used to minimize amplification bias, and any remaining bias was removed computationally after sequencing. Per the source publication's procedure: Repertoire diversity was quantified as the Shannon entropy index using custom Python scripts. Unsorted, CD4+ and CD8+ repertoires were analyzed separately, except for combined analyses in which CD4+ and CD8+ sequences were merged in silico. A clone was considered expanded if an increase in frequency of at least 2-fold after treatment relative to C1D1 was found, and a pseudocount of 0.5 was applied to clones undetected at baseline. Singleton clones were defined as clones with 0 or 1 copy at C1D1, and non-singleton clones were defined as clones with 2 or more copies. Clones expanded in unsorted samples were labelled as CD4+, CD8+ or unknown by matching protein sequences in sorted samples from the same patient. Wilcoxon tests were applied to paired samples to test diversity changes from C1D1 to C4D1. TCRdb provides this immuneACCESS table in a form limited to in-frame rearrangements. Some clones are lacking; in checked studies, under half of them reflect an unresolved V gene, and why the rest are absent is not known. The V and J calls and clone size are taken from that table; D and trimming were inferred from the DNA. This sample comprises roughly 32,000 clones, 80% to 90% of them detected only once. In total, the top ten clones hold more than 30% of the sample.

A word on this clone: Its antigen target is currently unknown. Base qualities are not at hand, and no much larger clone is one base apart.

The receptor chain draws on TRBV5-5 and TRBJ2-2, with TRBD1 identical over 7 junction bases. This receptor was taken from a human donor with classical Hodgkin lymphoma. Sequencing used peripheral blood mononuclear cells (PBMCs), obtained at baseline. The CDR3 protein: CASSQRGTATGELFF. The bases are TGTGCCAGCAGCCAGCGAGGGACAGCAACCGGGGAGCTGTTTTTT.